This record looks at one TCR beta chain sequence and its context. This clone was observed a handful of times. The clone's antigen remains unknown. Base qualities are missing; no much larger clone stands one base away. Patients with a history of autoimmune disease or receiving systemic immunosuppression were excluded from the trial. Peripheral blood for TCR sequencing was collected from all dose cohorts at baseline, on cycle 4 day 1, and on cycle 7 day 1. Samples were obtained from an open-label, multicenter, first-in-human phase I dose-escalation trial of ivuxolimab. Adults with locally advanced or metastatic melanoma, renal cell carcinoma, hepatocellular carcinoma or head and neck squamous cell carcinoma were enrolled in the trial. Before TCR sequencing, CD4+ and CD8+ T cells were separately sorted from peripheral blood. Taken from cysteine to phenylalanine, the CDR3 has 14 residues. CDR3 DNA is the only sequence kept; it has 42 bases, read in frame from the first base. V is reduced by 3 bases and J by 4 bases, leaving a spacing of 13 bases between them. CDR1 and CDR2, per the germline V gene, are SGHRS and YFSETQ.

The data were obtained in a study of OX40 agonist ivuxolimab in advanced cancers. In the study overall: Ivuxolimab was a fully human IgG2 agonistic monoclonal antibody targeting the costimulatory receptor OX40 (CD134). Intravenous ivuxolimab was administered to patients every 2 weeks at six dose levels: 0.01, 0.1, 0.3, 1.5, 3 and 10 mg/kg. Among the roughly 52 dose-escalation patients, about 20 had hepatocellular carcinoma, approximately 15 melanoma, 9 renal cell carcinoma and 9 head and neck cancer. In the dose-escalation cohort, approximately 83% of patients were male, and the mean age was approximately 60 years with a range of about 23 to 79. Patients were allowed to have had prior anti-PD-1, anti-PD-L1 or anti-CTLA-4 therapy, and 40% to 45% of the dose-escalation patients had previously received checkpoint inhibitors. Partial responses occurred in three dose-escalation patients: two with cutaneous melanoma and one with hepatocellular carcinoma. Peripheral TCRbeta sequencing aimed to test whether ivuxolimab altered TCR sequence diversity and caused clonal T-cell expansion. The monotherapy dose-escalation portion (N of about 47 patients) of the phase I ivuxolimab trial is reported in the paper.

For sequencing of the TCRbeta CDR3 region, genomic DNA was extracted from the sorted cells. TCRbeta CDR3 regions were sequenced using the immunoSEQ Assay. Entries here come from immuneACCESS through TCRdb and include only in-frame sequences with V and J called. Some clones fail to appear in such tables; in the studies checked, an unresolved V gene covers under half of the shortfall, and the cause of the remainder is unknown. The sample data list under 25,000 clones, and about four fifths of these were observed just once. Of the sample, roughly 25% falls within the top ten clones. Paper-wide results and their limitations: Clonal expansion of both CD4+ and CD8+ blood T cells was observed from baseline to week 6 at doses 0.1 to 3.0 mg/kg. In the 0.1-3.0 mg/kg groups, partial responders had among the lowest normalized peripheral clonal expansion, particularly in CD8+ T cells. After ivuxolimab, expanded clones were on average more numerous among CD8+ T cells than among CD4+ T cells. Which antigens the clonally expanded peripheral T cells were specific for was not determined. Low levels of normalized T-cell clonal expansion were also shown by some nonresponding patients.

The sequence joins TRBV5-1 to TRBJ1-2; the D gene assignment is ambiguous. This clonotype originated in an adult with an advanced solid tumor such as melanoma, head and neck, liver or kidney cancer. This specimen was CD4+ or CD8+ T cells sorted from blood, taken in a trial of the OX40 agonist ivuxolimab. The CDR3 region: CASSSEESAYGYTF. The nucleotide sequence reads TGCGCCAGCAGCTCAGAGGAGTCCGCCTATGGCTACACCTTC.